This paragraph reports one T cell receptor beta chain. The target antigen is unknown. 5'RACE template switching with UMIs generated TCR beta cDNA. TCRdb reprocessed the 5' RACE reads and reports one entry per CDR3 protein, with no DNA. The table for this sample gives 440,000 or so distinct CDR3 sequences. The data stem from a study of T cells expressing NK-cell markers. Study as a whole: With respect to HCMV, most of the eight sequenced donors were seropositive, and one was seronegative.

Study-wide findings and caveats: These same clonotypes (in four donors) also led the CD3+CD56-NKG2C+ fraction. Several of the donors carried dominant NKG2C+ clonotypes that took up roughly 1.0-7.0% of their CD8+ T cells.

The specimen sequenced was blood T cells: a sorted CD56 or NKG2C T cell subset, CD4+ or CD8+ T cells, or bulk PBMC T cells (not recorded which). The TCR was taken from a woman between 18 and 69 years old in good health.

The CDR3 protein is CASSFTSGTGMGAFF. This chain connects TRBV5-1 to TRBJ1-1; TCRdb returns TRBD1, unconfirmable since there is no DNA. Germline V gene sequence: CDR1 SGHRS, CDR2 YFSETQ. This CDR3 is built from 15 residues.